The clone carrying this T cell receptor (beta chain) was recorded only once. The target antigen is unknown. The CDR3 extends over 15 amino acids. The trim removed 5 bases at V and 3 bases at J, leaving 8 bases unmatched. In germline, CDR1 is SEHNR, CDR2 FQNEAQ (reference sequence). This record comes from a study of T cell repertoires in cytomegalovirus infection. Whole-study findings and limits: Dominating the ex vivo response were TCR beta clonotypes that were CMV-specific and HLA-C-restricted.

TCRdb reprocessed the reads via MiXCR and lists one record per CDR3 protein. The data hold some 700,000 distinct CDR3 sequences, with around 30% observed a single time. The clonotype originates from a human donor in good health (CMV status not recorded). Some clones in this sample may be carry-over from other donors' samples. The specimen was cultured PBMCs, collected from culture after CMV antigen stimulation. This chain joins TRBV7-9 and TRBJ2-7; 9 nucleotides line up with TRBD2. This CDR3 is CASSPSASGIYEQYF. The DNA for the CDR3 is TGTGCCAGCAGCCCGAGCGCTAGCGGGATCTACGAGCAGTACTTC.